Reported below is one T cell receptor beta chain. This CDR3 has 15 residues. The ends were cut back, 2 bases at V and 1 base at J, with 11 bases in the middle. Germline V gives CDR1 SEHNR, CDR2 FQNEAQ (reference sequence). Deep was the level at which the assay was run. Splitting of each subset's genomic DNA was done evenly across several immunoSEQ plates. TCRdb's table, derived via immunoSEQ multiplex PCR, lists solely in-frame clones and lacks some. The data hold 2 million to 2.5 million clones, with less than 95% observed a single time. The sample comes from a study of shared clonotypes between healthy human individuals.

The source of this sequence is a man aged 18 to 30 in good health. Some clones in this sample may be carry-over from other donors' samples. The V call is TRBV7-9, the J call TRBJ1-2; the D gene is possibly TRBD1 (6 bases). Source material: naive CD4+ T cells from PBMCs. Stated subset: CD45RA+ positively selected. CDR3 protein: CASSLSGALNYGYTF. CDR3 sequence (DNA): TGTGCCAGCAGCTTATCAGGGGCCCTTAACTATGGCTACACCTTC.